Listed here are 17 T cell receptor beta chains from one sample, sequenced in a study of blood T cell repertoires in COVID-19. Libraries were prepared by immunoSEQ multiplex PCR; TCRdb keeps only in-frame clonotypes and omits some of them. Among roughly 290,000 clones, around 85% were seen once, and the ten largest hold less than 2.5%. Sample: peripheral blood. Source of these receptors: a woman aged 25 to 45 who had recovered from COVID-19.

The chain joins TRBV13 to TRBJ2-3; 8 bases are a match to TRBD2. V trimming: 5 bases; J trimming: 7 bases; junction bases outside the gene matches: 14. This CDR3 region has 16 residues. Looked up from germline, CDR1 is PRHDT and CDR2 is FYEKMQ (reference sequence). Here the CDR3 DNA reads TGTGCCAGCAGCCACCCCATTGGCGGGGGGCGGAATACGCAGTATTTT. Its translation is CASSHPIGGGRNTQYF.

V and J are TRBV2 and TRBJ2-5; 7 nucleotides line up with TRBD2. With V trimmed by 1 base and J by 4 bases, 6 bases remained unmatched. The V gene's germline CDR1 is SNHLY and CDR2 FYNNEI. The CDR3 contains 15 residues. The CDR3 is CASSEVAGRGETQYF. The CDR3 coding sequence is TGTGCCAGCAGTGAAGTAGCTGGGAGGGGAGAGACCCAGTACTTC.

This chain uses TRBV7-6 with TRBJ1-2; 8 bases match TRBD1. The CDR3 has 15 amino acids. The V and J ends lost 5 bases and 8 bases, in that order; junction bases with no gene match: 13. Germline V gene sequence: CDR1 SGHVS, CDR2 FNYEAQ. This CDR3 is CASSARLTGDSGYTF. The CDR3 DNA reads as TGTGCCAGCAGCGCCAGGCTGACAGGGGATTCGGGCTACACCTTC.

The sample holds one count of this clone. This rearrangement joins TRBV30 to TRBJ2-7, with TRBD1 matching over 10 bases. The CDR3 loop spans 13 amino acids. Germline CDR1 and CDR2: GTSNPN and SVGIG (reference sequence). V shed 5 bases and J 6 bases; nucleotides not matched to a gene: 7. The CDR3 loop is CAWGLGQGREQYF. Written as DNA, the CDR3 is TGTGCCTGGGGGTTGGGACAGGGGCGCGAGCAGTACTTC.

Many counts were recorded for this clone. The V and J genes are TRBV5-6 and TRBJ1-3; perhaps TRBD1 as D (6 bases). CDR1 is SGHDT and CDR2 is YYEEEE in the germline V gene. The ends were cut back, 0 bases at V and 3 bases at J, with 10 bases in the middle. CDR3 length: 15 amino acids. The CDR3 nucleotides read TGTGCCAGCAGCTTGGGGGACACAAGTGGAAACACCATATATTTT. Protein: CASSLGDTSGNTIYF.

The rearrangement joins TRBV7-9 to TRBJ2-1; 8 bases fit TRBD2. Germline CDR1 and CDR2: SEHNR and FQNEAQ (reference sequence). CDR3 size: 15 residues. With V trimmed by 6 bases and J by 8 bases, 12 bases remained unmatched. CDR3: CASRNTGTSIHEQFF. The CDR3 DNA reads as TGTGCCAGCAGAAATACCGGGACTAGTATCCATGAGCAGTTCTTC.

V and J are TRBV4-2 and TRBJ2-7; weak D call: TRBD2 (7 bases). The CDR3 consists of 17 residues. Germline assignment: CDR1 LGHNA and CDR2 YNFKEQ. V lost 0 bases and J 4 bases, leaving 19 bases between the germline ends. The CDR3 DNA is TGTGCCAGCAGCCAAGATCTAGGGCGGGGGCAACTTTACGAGCAGTACTTC. Its protein is CASSQDLGRGQLYEQYF.

In nucleotides, the CDR3 is TGTGCCAGCAGTGAAGAAGGGAGGGCGAGCGGCTACACCTTC. As protein: CASSEEGRASGYTF. The J gene is TRBJ1-2, the V gene TRBV2; D ambiguous. The germline V gene encodes CDR1 SNHLY and CDR2 FYNNEI. Trimming left V 1 base short and J 8 bases short, with 14 bases between. This CDR3 is 14 amino acids long.

CDR3 region: CASSATGAERTEAFF. Here the CDR3 DNA reads TGTGCCAGCAGTGCTACAGGGGCGGAGAGAACTGAAGCTTTCTTT. The rearrangement joins TRBV6-2 or TRBV6-3 to TRBJ1-1, with 7 bases aligning to TRBD1. Germline lookup yields CDR1 MNHEY and CDR2 SVGEGT. The CDR3 runs to 15 residues. Trimming at V came to 5 bases and at J to 5 bases, leaving 11 bases not matched to a gene.

The chain combines TRBV7-9 with TRBJ2-2; D gene uncertain. The CDR3 covers 12 residues. From germline, CDR1 is SEHNR and CDR2 FQNEAQ (reference sequence). Trimming stripped 3 bases from V and 5 bases from J, with 4 bases between. CDR3 in amino acids: CASSFNTGELFF. In DNA, the CDR3 is TGTGCCAGCAGCTTTAATACCGGGGAGCTGTTTTTT.

The rearrangement links TRBV30 to TRBJ1-1; D is ambiguous. The CDR3 consists of 12 residues. Germline V gene data show CDR1 as GTSNPN and CDR2 as SVGIG (reference sequence). The V end lost 8 bases, the J end lost 3 bases, and 13 bases lay between the germline ends. This CDR3 is CAQERVYTEAFF. The CDR3 nucleotides read TGTGCCCAAGAGAGGGTTTACACTGAAGCTTTCTTT. The full variable domain, its missing parts supplied by reference TRBV30 and TRBJ1-1, is SQTIHQWPATLVQPVGSPLSLECTVEGTSNPNLYWYRQAAGRGLQLLFYSVGIGQISSEVPQNLSASRPQDRQFILSSKKLLLSDSGFYLCAQERVYTEAFFGQGTRLTVV.

The J gene is TRBJ2-7, the V gene TRBV2; 8 bases map to TRBD2. The CDR3 loop spans 14 amino acids. In germline, CDR1 is SNHLY, CDR2 FYNNEI. V gave up 6 bases and J gave up 7 bases; unmatched junction bases: 11. The CDR3 reads CASRTAGGRREQYF. CDR3 nucleotides: TGTGCCAGCAGGACCGCGGGAGGCCGCAGGGAGCAGTACTTC. The complete variable domain, with remaining parts taken from reference TRBV2 and TRBJ2-7, reads EPEVTQTPSHQVTQMGQEVILRCVPISNHLYFYWYRQILGQKVEFLVSFYNNEISEKSEIFDDQFSVERPDGSNFTLKIRSTKLEDSAMYFCASRTAGGRREQYFGPGTRLTVT.

V gene TRBV10-3 combines with J gene TRBJ2-1, with 7 bases that match TRBD2. This CDR3 has 12 residues. V gave up 3 bases and J gave up 7 bases; unmatched junction bases: 0. From germline, CDR1 is ENHRY and CDR2 SYGVKD. The CDR3 DNA is TGTGCCATCAGTGATAGCGGGAATGAGCAGTTCTTC. Protein: CAISDSGNEQFF.

V usage is TRBV19 and J usage is TRBJ1-2; 11 bases fit TRBD1. The trim removed 5 bases at V and 2 bases at J, leaving 10 bases unmatched. CDR1 and CDR2 from the germline V gene are LNHDA and SQIVND (reference sequence). CDR3 length: 17 amino acids. The CDR3 sequence: CASSDWTGGAQNYGYTF. In DNA form, the CDR3 reads TGTGCCAGTAGTGACTGGACAGGGGGCGCCCAGAACTATGGCTACACCTTC.

This chain uses TRBV5-4 with TRBJ2-1, with D possibly TRBD2 on 7 matching bases. In germline, CDR1 is SGHNT, CDR2 YYREEE (reference sequence). This CDR3 is built from 16 residues. Between the trimmed V and J ends, which lost 6 bases and 4 bases, there was a span of 20 bases. The CDR3 here is CASNRRGGGSYNEQFF. Written as DNA, the CDR3 is TGTGCCAGCAACCGTAGGGGGGGTGGTTCATACAATGAGCAGTTCTTC.

The CDR3 DNA is TGTGCCAGCAGTTTATTGGACAGCCTCGAGCAGTACTTC. Translated, it gives CASSLLDSLEQYF. The V gene is TRBV28, the J gene TRBJ2-7; D might be TRBD1 (6 bases). Germline V gene lookup returns CDR1 MDHEN and CDR2 SYDVKM. The V end lost 1 base, the J end lost 6 bases, and 10 bases lay between the germline ends. The CDR3 sequence is 13 residues long.

The V call is TRBV10-3, the J call TRBJ1-1; possible D gene TRBD1, 5 bases. Germline loops: CDR1 ENHRY, CDR2 SYGVKD. Trimming removed 0 bases at V and 3 bases at J, with 11 bases between. The CDR3 consists of 15 residues. CDR3 DNA: TGTGCCATCAGTGAGTCCGGGGGTGTAGACACTGAAGCTTTCTTT. Translated, it gives CAISESGGVDTEAFF.